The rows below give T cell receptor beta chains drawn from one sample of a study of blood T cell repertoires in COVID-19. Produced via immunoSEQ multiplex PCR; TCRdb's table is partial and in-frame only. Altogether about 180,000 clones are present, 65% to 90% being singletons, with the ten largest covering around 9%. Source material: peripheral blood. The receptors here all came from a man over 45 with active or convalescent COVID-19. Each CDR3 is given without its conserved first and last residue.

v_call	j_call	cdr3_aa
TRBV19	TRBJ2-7	AISPTGPGEGEQY
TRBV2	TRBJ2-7	ASSGLAGDYEQY
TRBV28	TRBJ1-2	ASSLGAGGYT
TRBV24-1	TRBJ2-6	ATSDLSGANVLT
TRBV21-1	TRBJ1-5	ASSRTGVFVNQPQH
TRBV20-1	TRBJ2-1	SASSWDSSYNEQF
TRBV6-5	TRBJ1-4	ATIDSGHEKLF
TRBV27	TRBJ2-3	ASRGQGTDTQY
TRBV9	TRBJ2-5	ASSVGGVRETQY
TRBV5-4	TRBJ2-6	ASSLQGSGANVLT
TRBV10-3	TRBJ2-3	ASTRGQADTQY
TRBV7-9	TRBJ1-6	ASSYVGSSPLH
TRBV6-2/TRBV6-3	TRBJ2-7	ASSYTGHSYEQY
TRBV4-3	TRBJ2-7	ASSQEEADEQY
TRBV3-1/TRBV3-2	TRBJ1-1	ASSRLMGANTEAF
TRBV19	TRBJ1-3	ASSIGGYGGNTIY
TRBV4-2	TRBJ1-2	ASSQDPGYGYT
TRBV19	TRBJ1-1	ASSRQGIVTEAF
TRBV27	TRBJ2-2	ASSLGTVVTGELF